The sequence of this TCR beta chain was determined in a study of blood T cells in healthy people across ages (dated by TCRdb to about 2015). The study in broad terms: In model experiments, roughly one uniquely barcoded TCR beta cDNA molecule per two T cells was captured by template switching. Using the same blood draw, the study looked at two additional independent replicas of 1 million unique cDNA reads for two donors, one aged 18 to 30 and the other aged 80 or older. The donors were split into four age groups: young (average 16 years), middle-aged (about 40), aged (62) and long-lived (roughly 88). Using deep sequencing normalized with unique cDNA molecular identifiers, the study measured how TCR beta repertoire diversity changes with age. To avoid experimental bias, donors of different ages were randomly spread across the sequencing lanes. Broad study findings and their caveats: Because donor CMV infection status was unknown, age-related changes in expanded clonotypes were potentially confounded. As age increased, observed TCR beta diversity per million T cells dropped in a roughly linear way, and a significant reduction was already evident by age 40. Compared with the aged group, the long-lived group had more naive CD4+ T cells, fewer expanded clones and increased TCR diversity, a pattern suggesting age selection. Since profiling was done on bulk unsorted PBMCs, naive and antigen-experienced compartments could not be conclusively compared. Estimates of total diversity based on one million sequenced T cells were considered lower bounds and underestimates. The percentage of naive T cells measured by flow cytometry correlated strongly with observed TCR beta diversity.

Preparation of the library involved 5' RACE. TCRdb records Illumina HiSeq 2500 as the sequencer. A second roughly 6 to 12 cycle PCR used a sample-barcoded 5' primer and a J-beta primer mix. Each TCR beta cDNA molecule received a unique molecular identifier from a template-switch 5' adaptor carrying 12 random nucleotides. Each sample yielded at least 3 million CDR3-containing paired-end reads. All of the RNA was converted into first-strand cDNA using the Mint cDNA synthesis kit, with a TRBC-specific oligonucleotide serving as the primer. Following uracil-DNA glycosylase treatment, all cDNA underwent a first 18-cycle PCR with the universal primers M1SS and BC2_uni_R. As for the authors' bioinformatics: For normalization, 1 million high-quality reads, each with a distinct molecular identifier, were randomly selected from each sample. Reads with shared molecular identifiers were discarded instead of being binned into consensus sequences. MiTCR, run with a Q25 quality threshold and the strictest error-elimination algorithm, handled CDR3 identification, clonotype clustering and error correction. A nonparametric unseen species model with Euler transformation was used to estimate lower-bound total TCR beta diversity. Through fastp at Q25 and MiXCR, TCRdb rebuilt clones from the public reads, retaining in-frame beta chains. Rows are combined by CDR3 protein, so each entry shows the most common genes and DNA. TCRdb's processing, not the study's, gives the V and J calls here. Across this sample there are some 1.5 million distinct CDR3 sequences, with over 25% seen only once. 7.7% of the sample rests with the top ten.

The donors were roughly 38 Caucasian individuals from Russia, aged roughly 6 to 100 years, who were systemically healthy. Each donor gave around 9.8 milliliters of peripheral blood, collected into EDTA-treated Vacutainer tubes. Ficoll-Paque density-gradient centrifugation was used to isolate PBMCs, with at least 7 million per sample. Total RNA, at least 6 micrograms per sample, was extracted from PBMCs with Trizol reagent. For every donor, an aliquot of PBMCs went through flow cytometry to measure the percentages of naive CD45RAhigh/CD27high T cells. This clonotype was picked up one time. Its antigen is still unknown. At one boundary the junction diverges from the germline segment, which might be a read error. CDR1 and CDR2 are drawn from the germline V gene: MGHDK, SYGVNS. The CDR3 starts with the cysteine, ends with the phenylalanine, and has 13 residues. Solely the CDR3 DNA is kept, with 39 bases framed from the first base.

The sample was blood. The clonotype originates from a woman in her twenties or thirties in good health. This chain joins TRBV25-1 to TRBJ2-6; D gene: possibly TRBD1, on 5 matching bases. The CDR3 is CASGPAGANVPTF. In nucleotides, the sequence is TGTGCCAGCGGTCCAGCTGGGGCCAACGTCCCGACTTTC.